This T cell receptor beta chain derives from a study of OX40 agonist ivuxolimab in advanced cancers. Study results and caveats: Among the lowest peripheral clonal expansion occurred in 0.1-3.0 mg/kg partial responders. Antigens targeted by the expanded peripheral T cells were not determined.

Assay used: immunoSEQ multiplex PCR; TCRdb lists only in-frame clones, some missing. The sample consists of about 30,000 clones, about four fifths of them appearing once. Notes on this clone: Antigen specificity is unknown.

Germline trimming cut 1 base from V and 3 bases from J; bases unmatched to any gene: 8. The germline V gene has CDR1 SGHAT and CDR2 FQNNGV. The CDR3 has 16 amino acids. This TCR came from an adult with an advanced solid tumor such as melanoma, head and neck, liver or kidney cancer. Sequencing used CD4+ or CD8+ T cells sorted from blood, obtained in a trial of the OX40 agonist ivuxolimab. The J gene is TRBJ2-7, the V gene TRBV11-2; 8 bases map to TRBD1. CDR3 amino acids: CASSLAPRTGYYEQYF. In nucleotides, the CDR3 is TGTGCCAGCAGCTTAGCCCCCAGGACAGGGTACTACGAGCAGTACTTC.